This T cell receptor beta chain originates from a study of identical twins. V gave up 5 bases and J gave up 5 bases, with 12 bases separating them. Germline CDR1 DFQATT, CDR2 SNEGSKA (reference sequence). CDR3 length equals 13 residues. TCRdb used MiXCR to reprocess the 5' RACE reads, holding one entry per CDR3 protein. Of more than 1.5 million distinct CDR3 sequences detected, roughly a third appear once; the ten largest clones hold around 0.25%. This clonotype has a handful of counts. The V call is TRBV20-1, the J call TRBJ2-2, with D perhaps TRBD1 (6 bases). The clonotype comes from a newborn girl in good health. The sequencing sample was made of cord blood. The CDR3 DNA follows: TGCAGTGCTTCGGGACATCCGACCGGGGAGCTGTTTTTT. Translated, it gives CSASGHPTGELFF.